The 17 T cell receptor beta chains in this list originate from one sample, sequenced in a study of T-cell reconstitution after alpha-beta-depleted transplantation in children. Unique molecular identifiers were incorporated when the TCRbeta library was constructed. MiXCR, run by TCRdb on the PCR reads, gives a single entry per CDR3 protein. The data contain around 400,000 distinct CDR3 sequences, roughly a tenth of them singletons. Specimen: PBMCs from the stem cell graft donor, collected from the stem cell graft. The receptors derive from a human donor who donated a stem cell graft to a child with acute myeloid leukemia.

The chain couples TRBV10-1 to TRBJ2-3, with 12 bases fitting TRBD1. CDR1 WNHNN and CDR2 SYGVQD come from the germline V gene (reference sequence). The CDR3 contains 16 residues. Trimming at V came to 2 bases and at J to 2 bases, leaving 2 bases not matched to a gene. The CDR3 region has the DNA TGCGCCAGCAGTGAGGGGACAGGGGGCTACACAGATACGCAGTATTTT. It translates to CASSEGTGGYTDTQYF.

This clonotype was counted ten times or more. The chain recombines TRBV10-3 with TRBJ2-5; tentatively, D is TRBD2 (7 bases). The germline V and J ends were trimmed by 7 bases and 5 bases, with 14 bases remaining between them. There are 13 residues in the CDR3. Germline CDR1 is ENHRY and CDR2 is SYGVKD. As DNA, the CDR3 is TGTGCCATCACTCCGGGGGGCGAGGAGACCCAGTACTTC. Amino acid sequence: CAITPGGEETQYF.

J is TRBJ2-1 and V is TRBV7-8; D is possibly TRBD1 or TRBD2 (6 bases each). Germline loops: CDR1 SGHVS, CDR2 FQNEAQ. V was cut by 7 bases and J by 4 bases, with 20 bases left in between. CDR3 length equals 16 residues. CDR3 sequence: CASTPIEGEAYNEQFF. CDR3 DNA: TGTGCCAGCACCCCCATCGAGGGGGAGGCATACAATGAGCAGTTCTTC.

This clonotype was seen more than once but under ten times. The J gene is TRBJ2-1, the V gene TRBV20-1, with 16 bases that match TRBD2. With 5 bases clipped from V and 10 bases from J, the junction kept 8 bases outside the gene matches. The CDR3 sequence is 15 residues long. In germline, CDR1 is DFQATT, CDR2 SNEGSKA (reference sequence). CDR3 DNA sequence: TGCAGTGCTCGTGGGACTAGCGGGGGGGCTTGGGAGCAGTTCTTC. Residues: CSARGTSGGAWEQFF.

The rearrangement uses TRBV20-1 and TRBJ2-1; D might be TRBD1 (6 bases). V was clipped by 3 bases and J by 9 bases, with 21 bases between them. The CDR3 is made up of 15 amino acids. The germline V gene encodes CDR1 DFQATT and CDR2 SNEGSKA (reference sequence). CDR3 nucleotides: TGCAGTGCTAGTAAAGAGGGGGTTGAAGGGAGTGAGCAGTTCTTC. Its translation is CSASKEGVEGSEQFF.

Points on this clonotype: Without the conserved terminal phenylalanine or tryptophan, this CDR3 likely stems from a read error. The chain joins TRBV29-1 to TRBJ2-1, with D unresolved. The CDR3 is made up of 12 amino acids. CDR1 and CDR2 from the germline V gene are SQVTM and ANQGSEA. V was cut by 5 bases and J by 9 bases, with 14 bases left in between. CDR3 sequence reads: CSVTAARIEQFS. The CDR3 DNA reads as TGCAGCGTTACCGCCGCAAGGATTGAGCAGTTCTCC.

This clonotype appeared a few times. This sequence joins TRBV5-1 and TRBJ1-5, with D possibly matching TRBD1 (5 bases). This CDR3 contains 14 residues. V dropped 4 bases and J dropped 2 bases, with 10 bases sitting between them. Germline-derived CDR1 and CDR2 are SGHRS and YFSETQ. The CDR3 loop reads CASSPGLGNQPQHF. DNA of the CDR3: TGCGCCAGCAGCCCGGGACTGGGCAATCAGCCCCAGCATTTT.

The gene calls are TRBV29-1 and TRBJ2-2; D is possibly TRBD1 (5 bases). The CDR3 consists of 13 residues. Germline V gives CDR1 SQVTM, CDR2 ANQGSEA. V gave up 5 bases and J gave up 1 base, with 8 bases separating them. CDR3 sequence reads: CSVTGENTGELFF. The CDR3 region has the DNA TGCAGCGTTACAGGAGAGAACACCGGGGAGCTGTTTTTT.

V gene TRBV29-1 combines with J gene TRBJ1-4; TRBD1 agrees at 7 bases. The CDR3 spans 13 residues. V gave up 5 bases and J gave up 7 bases; unmatched junction bases: 7. Germline CDR1 SQVTM, CDR2 ANQGSEA. The CDR3 bases are TGCAGCGTTTGCCAGGGGGTTGGTGAAAAACTGTTTTTT. This sequence encodes CSVCQGVGEKLFF.

This clonotype was counted ten times or more. V usage is TRBV7-9 and J usage is TRBJ2-7, with TRBD1 identical over 8 bases. Germline V gene data show CDR1 as SEHNR and CDR2 as FQNEAQ (reference sequence). This CDR3 region has 16 residues. Germline trimming cut 1 base from V and 1 base from J; bases unmatched to any gene: 6. The CDR3 protein is CASSLGRDRISYEQYF. The CDR3 DNA sequence: TGTGCCAGCAGCTTAGGGAGGGACAGGATATCCTACGAGCAGTACTTC.

This clonotype was found many times. This sequence joins TRBV10-3 and TRBJ2-1; tentatively, D is TRBD1 (6 bases). This CDR3 spans 14 amino acids. CDR1 is ENHRY and CDR2 is SYGVKD in the germline V gene. V was shortened by 6 bases and J by 2 bases, with 11 bases between the two germline ends. The CDR3 loop is CAIRGANTYNEQFF. In DNA, the CDR3 is TGTGCCATCAGGGGGGCGAACACCTACAATGAGCAGTTCTTC.

The table lists this clonotype with a few counts. The chain recombines TRBV5-5 with TRBJ2-5, with 8 bases aligning to TRBD1. Trimming at V came to 2 bases and at J to 5 bases, leaving 11 bases not matched to a gene. The V gene's germline CDR1 is SGHKS and CDR2 YYEKEE (reference sequence). The length of the CDR3 is 16 residues. For the CDR3, the DNA is TGTGCCAGCAGCTTAGGACAGGGCGCGGGCGAGGAGACCCAGTACTTC. Translation: CASSLGQGAGEETQYF.

This clonotype was seen only a few times. The V gene is TRBV29-1, the J gene TRBJ2-1; D might be TRBD2 (5 bases). There are 14 residues in the CDR3. V was trimmed by 4 bases and J by 6 bases, leaving 16 bases between them. Per the germline V gene, CDR1 is SQVTM and CDR2 is ANQGSEA. The CDR3 DNA sequence: TGCAGCGTTGCAGAGGGTGTTCCCTCCAATGAGCAGTTCTTC. Amino acid sequence: CSVAEGVPSNEQFF.

The J gene is TRBJ1-3, the V gene TRBV20-1; D is unclear. The CDR3 spans 13 residues. V dropped 1 base and J dropped 4 bases, with 8 bases sitting between them. CDR1 and CDR2 (germline): DFQATT, SNEGSKA (reference sequence). The CDR3 region has the DNA TGCAGTGCTAGAGCAGGTTCAGGAAACACCATATATTTT. Amino acid sequence: CSARAGSGNTIYF.

The V and J genes are TRBV3-1 and TRBJ2-1; 8 bases are shared with TRBD2. The V and J ends lost 4 bases and 6 bases, in that order; junction bases with no gene match: 5. This CDR3 has 14 amino acids. The germline CDR1 and CDR2 sequences are LGHDT and YNNKEL (reference sequence). The CDR3 bases are TGTGCCAGCAGCCGAGCGGGAGAGGGCAATGAGCAGTTCTTC. It codes for CASSRAGEGNEQFF.

The chain recombines TRBV20-1 with TRBJ1-4; D not resolved. The V gene's germline CDR1 is DFQATT and CDR2 SNEGSKA (reference sequence). This CDR3 spans 14 amino acids. V lost 0 bases and J 3 bases, leaving 8 bases between the germline ends. In DNA form, the CDR3 reads TGCAGTGCTAGAGACCCATGGGCTAATGAAAAACTGTTTTTT. Amino acids: CSARDPWANEKLFF.

This clonotype came up a few times. The V call is TRBV5-4, the J call TRBJ2-5, with 8 bases that match TRBD2. Trimming cost V 0 bases and J 0 bases; bases outside gene matches: 4. The CDR3 is made up of 16 amino acids. Germline CDR1 is SGHNT and CDR2 is YYREEE (reference sequence). CDR3 sequence: CASSLGAGVNQETQYF. Written as DNA, the CDR3 is TGTGCCAGCAGCTTGGGAGCGGGGGTGAACCAAGAGACCCAGTACTTC. Full variable domain (rest looked up from reference TRBV5-4 and TRBJ2-5): ETGVTQSPTHLIKTRGQQVTLRCSSQSGHNTVSWYQQALGQGPQFIFQYYREEENGRGNFPPRFSGLQFPNYSSELNVNALELDDSALYLCASSLGAGVNQETQYFGPGTRLLVL.